One sample yielded the 16 T cell receptor beta chains listed below, sequenced in a study of blood T cells in healthy people across ages. A second PCR of about 7 to 12 cycles used a sample-barcoded 5' primer and a J-beta primer mix. TCRdb redid the calling of the 5' RACE reads with MiXCR, one entry per CDR3 protein. The sample has some 890,000 distinct CDR3 sequences, 25% to 35% seen once; the top ten hold roughly 10%. A further study also used this sample, focusing on T cells of mothers and their children.

The source material was blood. Receptors were obtained from a middle-aged woman in good health.

The gene calls are TRBV6-5 and TRBJ1-5; 8 nucleotides line up with TRBD1. The trim removed 6 bases at V and 4 bases at J, leaving 8 bases unmatched. Germline V CDR1 and CDR2: MNHEY, SVGAGI. This CDR3 contains 15 residues. This CDR3 is CASRIGQGPNQPQHF. In nucleotides, the CDR3 is TGTGCCAGCAGGATCGGACAGGGACCAAATCAGCCCCAGCATTTT.

This clonotype was seen at least ten times. V usage is TRBV18 and J usage is TRBJ2-5; D remains unclear. From germline, CDR1 is KGHSH and CDR2 LQKENI. The germline V and J ends were trimmed by 5 bases and 5 bases, with 12 bases remaining between them. The CDR3 runs 13 residues. The CDR3 region has the DNA TGTGCCAGCTCATCAAGCCGGGCGGAGACCCAGTACTTC. Protein product: CASSSSRAETQYF.

This clonotype was observed a handful of times. The chain is built from TRBV19 and TRBJ2-7; D might be TRBD2 (6 bases). The CDR3 totals 14 residues. Trimming took off 3 bases at V and 2 bases at J, with 11 bases between the two ends. Germline V gene lookup returns CDR1 LNHDA and CDR2 SQIVND (reference sequence). The CDR3 nucleotides read TGTGCCAGTAGTATTGGGGGGATCGCCTACGAGCAGTACTTC. Its translation: CASSIGGIAYEQYF.

The chain employs TRBV12-3 or TRBV12-4 and TRBJ1-5, with a possible D match to TRBD1 (5 bases). The CDR3 length is 14 residues. V was trimmed by 3 bases and J by 7 bases, leaving 13 bases between them. CDR3 nucleotides: TGTGCCAGCAGTTTTCTGGGGGAGGGCCAGCCCCAGCATTTT. It is translated as CASSFLGEGQPQHF.

In its sample, this clonotype was seen once. The V and J genes are TRBV10-3 and TRBJ2-7; 9 positions match TRBD2. The V gene end was trimmed by 3 bases and the J gene end by 4 bases; junction bases not matched to a gene: 7. Germline V CDR1 and CDR2: ENHRY, SYGVKD. The CDR3 sequence is 15 residues long. CDR3 in amino acids: CAISDPTSGRYEQYF. In nucleotides, the CDR3 is TGTGCCATCAGTGATCCGACTAGCGGTAGGTACGAGCAGTACTTC.

This clonotype was detected a few times. V gene TRBV12-3 or TRBV12-4 combines with J gene TRBJ1-4; D gene unclear. The CDR3 is 14 amino acids. V was trimmed by 2 bases and J by 5 bases, leaving 9 bases between them. The CDR3 loop is CASSLTGKNEKLFF. CDR3 DNA: TGTGCCAGCAGTTTAACGGGAAAGAATGAAAAACTGTTTTTT.

As regards this clonotype: A much larger clone differs from this one at a single base, so this may be a read error. V gene TRBV6-1 combines with J gene TRBJ2-7; the D gene is possibly TRBD1 (6 bases). V was shortened by 3 bases and J by 3 bases, with 12 bases between the two germline ends. The germline V gene encodes CDR1 MNHNS and CDR2 SASEGT. CDR3 size: 14 residues. DNA of the CDR3: TGTGCCAGCAGTGACGTAGGACAGAGCTACGAGCAGTACTTC. Protein: CASSDVGQSYEQYF.

In its sample, this clonotype was seen many times. A junction end diverges from the germline sequence, so it may reflect a read error. CDR3 DNA: TGTGCCAGCAGCCTAAGTCGAGATACGCAGTATTTT. It encodes CASSLSRDTQYF. The chain has TRBV5-1 and TRBJ2-3, with no clear D. Germline V gene sequence: CDR1 SGHRS, CDR2 YFSETQ. The CDR3 spans 12 residues.

The rearrangement links TRBV7-2 to TRBJ1-4, with D unresolved. Germline CDR1 reads SGHTA; CDR2 reads FQGNSA. V was shortened by 6 bases and J by 0 bases, with 11 bases between the two germline ends. This CDR3 region has 15 residues. This CDR3 reads CASSRRLSTNEKLFF. In nucleotides, the CDR3 is TGTGCCAGCAGTCGCAGACTGTCAACTAATGAAAAACTGTTTTTT.

At least ten counts were recorded for this clonotype. The V call is TRBV27, the J call TRBJ2-7, with TRBD1 matching 7 bases. Germline V gene lookup returns CDR1 MNHEY and CDR2 SMNVEV (reference sequence). CDR3 length equals 13 residues. With V trimmed by 6 bases and J by 5 bases, 7 bases remained unmatched. CDR3 in amino acids: CASRRQGTDEQYF. In DNA form, the CDR3 reads TGTGCCAGCAGGAGACAGGGTACCGACGAGCAGTACTTC.

This clonotype was counted ten times or more. This chain links TRBV24-1 with TRBJ1-2; 7 bases map to TRBD1. The CDR3 runs 16 residues. Germline values: CDR1 KGHDR, CDR2 SFDVKD. With V trimmed by 3 bases and J by 6 bases, 12 bases remained unmatched. The CDR3 nucleotides read TGTGCCACCAGTGATGGGAGACAGGGTGAGACGAATGGCTACACCTTC. Translation: CATSDGRQGETNGYTF.

There are a few counts of this clonotype. This chain joins TRBV2 and TRBJ2-7; D might be TRBD1 (6 bases). V shed 4 bases and J shed 2 bases, with 18 bases lying between them. The CDR3 extends over 16 amino acids. Germline CDR1 is SNHLY and CDR2 is FYNNEI. The CDR3 reads CASSGPSQQGTYEQYF. For the CDR3, the DNA is TGTGCCAGCAGTGGTCCCAGCCAACAGGGAACCTACGAGCAGTACTTC.

This clonotype was observed a handful of times. This chain links TRBV28 with TRBJ2-1; 8 nucleotides line up with TRBD2. Trimming at V came to 6 bases and at J to 4 bases, leaving 14 bases not matched to a gene. Germline V gives CDR1 MDHEN, CDR2 SYDVKM. The CDR3 has 17 amino acids. The CDR3 DNA sequence: TGTGCCAGCAGCCAAGTTCACGGGGGGGCCGGGTACAATGAGCAGTTCTTC. As protein: CASSQVHGGAGYNEQFF. The variable domain in full, with the rest retrieved from reference TRBV28 and TRBJ2-1, is DVKVTQSSRYLVKRTGEKVFLECVQDMDHENMFWYRQDPGLGLRLIYFSYDVKMKEKGDIPEGYSVSREKKERFSLILESASTNQTSMYLCASSQVHGGAGYNEQFFGPGTRLTVL.

This clonotype was counted many times. The chain uses TRBV7-3 and TRBJ2-7; either TRBD1 or TRBD2 may supply D (6 bases each). V shed 3 bases and J shed 7 bases, with 13 bases lying between them. From germline, CDR1 is SGHTA and CDR2 FQGTGA. This CDR3 is 13 amino acids long. CDR3 DNA: TGTGCCAGCAGCTTCACGGGGGCGCGGGAGCAGTACTTC. Its translation: CASSFTGAREQYF.

This clonotype was observed a handful of times. V usage is TRBV19 and J usage is TRBJ2-2, with D hard to call. The CDR3 spans 13 residues. Germline values: CDR1 LNHDA, CDR2 SQIVND (reference sequence). The germline V and J ends were trimmed by 6 bases and 7 bases, with 12 bases remaining between them. The CDR3 spells CASRFSSGGELFF. The CDR3, as DNA: TGTGCCAGTAGATTTAGTTCCGGCGGGGAGCTGTTTTTT.

This clonotype showed up many times. This sequence joins TRBV7-9 and TRBJ2-1, with D possibly matching TRBD2 (8 bases). Germline V gives CDR1 SEHNR, CDR2 FQNEAQ (reference sequence). This CDR3 region has 16 residues. With 6 bases removed from V and 4 bases from J, the gap between germline ends came to 19 bases. CDR3 region: CASRKGAAGAYNEQFF. The CDR3 DNA reads as TGTGCCAGCAGAAAGGGGGCAGCGGGAGCATACAATGAGCAGTTCTTC.